The entry below gives a single T cell receptor (beta chain) sequence along with its context. Its antigen specificity is not known. Nothing much larger sits one base from this clone, and base qualities are not available. The data belong to a study of blood T cell repertoires in COVID-19 (dated by TCRdb to 2020 to 2021). Turning to the overall study: Samples from collaborators originated in the United States, Italy and Spain and spanned both the acute and convalescent phases of COVID-19. Where available, HLA class I and class II types were obtained from metadata supplied by the sample provider rather than from assay-based typing. A freely available public database, intended as a resource for researchers studying the immune response to SARS-CoV-2, is where the repertoires were released. A de-identified subject ID, COVID-19 status, age in years and sex were almost always included in the sample metadata. Deeply sampled blood TCRbeta repertoires from subjects exposed to, actively infected with, or recovered from COVID-19 were included in the dataset. Samples were obtained from the ongoing ImmuneRACE study (first 160 participants) and from over a thousand subjects provided by 6 global collaborators. The prospective study material was composed of cDNA or gDNA derived from T cells, B-cell-depleted T cells, or PBMCs. The paper as a whole reports these results and caveats: The amount of clinical and demographic metadata varied by source and participant and was provided uncurated.

One collaborating source in Seattle enrolled patients during active infection and followed them longitudinally through the course of disease. Each collaborating institution followed its own protocols to collect whole blood in K2EDTA tubes. For TCRbeta analysis, collaborator samples were shipped as frozen whole blood, as isolated PBMCs, or as DNA extracted from either sample type. The germline V gene provides CDR1 KGHDR and CDR2 SFDVKD. Unmatched junction bases come to 10, with V trimmed by 4 bases and J by 4 bases. There are 17 amino acids in the CDR3, from cysteine to phenylalanine inclusive. This entry keeps only the CDR3 DNA: 51 bases, framed from base 1. The immunoSEQ Assay, a bias-controlled multiplex PCR, was used to amplify TCRbeta CDR3 regions from genomic DNA. Regarding the original processing steps: The number of nucleated cells in each sample was estimated from the amplification of reference gene primers within the assay. Sequence reads were collapsed and filtered to measure the absolute abundance of every unique TCRbeta CDR3 rearrangement. For each sample, productive Simpson clonality was calculated by taking the square root of Simpson's diversity index across productive rearrangements. Sourced from immuneACCESS, this table was stored by TCRdb with only in-frame sequences that have V and J called. A share of the clones is absent; for the studies checked, an unresolved V gene accounts for under half, and the remainder has no known explanation. The V and J calls and clone size are taken from that table; D and trimming were inferred from the DNA. This sample is represented by under 200,000 clones; 85% of them were singletons. The top ten clonotypes cover around 1% of the sample.

Recombination linked TRBV24-1 to TRBJ2-5; TRBD1 matches 11 bases in the middle. The sample was peripheral blood. The receptor comes from a man aged 55 to 70 with COVID-19, enrolled during active disease. The bases read TGTGCCACCAGTGACCCGAACCGGGACAGGGGGGGAGAGACCCAGTACTTC. The encoded protein is CATSDPNRDRGGETQYF.